These 8 T cell receptor beta chains share one sample of origin, sequenced in a study of blood T cell repertoires in COVID-19. Using immunoSEQ multiplex PCR, the repertoire was profiled, and TCRdb retains in-frame clones only, with some absent. Among 250,000 to 300,000 clones listed, roughly 84% were seen once. Source material: peripheral blood. The receptors were gathered from a woman aged 18-29 years with acute or convalescent COVID-19.

The gene calls are TRBV7-8 and TRBJ1-2; 9 nucleotides match TRBD1. V lost 6 bases, J lost 8 bases, and 7 bases stayed unmatched. The CDR3 is 13 residues long. Germline lookup yields CDR1 SGHVS and CDR2 FQNEAQ. In DNA form, the CDR3 reads TGTGCCAGCAGGCCAACAGGGGGCTGGGGCTACACCTTC. Its translation is CASRPTGGWGYTF.

J is TRBJ1-5 and V is TRBV2; D is uncertain. Trimming left V 3 bases short and J 0 bases short, with 6 bases between. CDR1 and CDR2 from the germline V gene are SNHLY and FYNNEI. The CDR3 covers 14 residues. The CDR3 DNA is TGTGCCAGCAGTGACAGTAATAGCAATCAGCCCCAGCATTTT. This translates into CASSDSNSNQPQHF.

The V and J genes are TRBV30 and TRBJ2-7; D possibly corresponds to TRBD1 (5 bases). Germline CDR1 is GTSNPN and CDR2 is SVGIG (reference sequence). V dropped 1 base and J dropped 3 bases, with 22 bases sitting between them. CDR3 size: 17 residues. CDR3 loop: CAWSEGSSHRPRYEQYF. In DNA, the CDR3 is TGTGCCTGGAGTGAGGGGTCTAGTCACCGGCCGCGCTACGAGCAGTACTTC.

This chain connects TRBV7-2 to TRBJ1-5; TRBD1 aligns across 8 bases. The CDR3 has 15 amino acids. With 4 bases clipped from V and 5 bases from J, the junction kept 7 bases outside the gene matches. In germline, CDR1 is SGHTA, CDR2 FQGNSA. The CDR3 protein is CASSSDRGGDQPQHF. The CDR3 coding sequence is TGTGCCAGCAGCTCAGACAGGGGTGGGGATCAGCCCCAGCATTTT.

CDR3 nucleotide sequence: TGCGCCAGCAGCTTGGTGGCGGGGATCTCCTACGAGCAGTACTTC. Translation gives CASSLVAGISYEQYF. The rearrangement links TRBV5-1 to TRBJ2-7; D may be TRBD2 (6 bases). Per germline, CDR1 SGHRS and CDR2 YFSETQ. This CDR3 has 15 amino acids. V dropped 0 bases and J dropped 0 bases, with 10 bases sitting between them.

J is TRBJ1-2 and V is TRBV5-1, with 7 bases identical to TRBD1. V was clipped by 0 bases and J by 7 bases; unmatched bases: 9. In germline, CDR1 is SGHRS, CDR2 YFSETQ. The CDR3 is 15 amino acids. CDR3 in DNA: TGCGCCAGCAGCTTGGACCCGACAGGGAGCCGTGGCTACACCTTC. Protein product: CASSLDPTGSRGYTF.

The V and J genes are TRBV27 and TRBJ2-7; D unresolved. The CDR3 consists of 14 residues. V was clipped by 5 bases and J by 3 bases, with 14 bases between them. Germline assignment: CDR1 MNHEY and CDR2 SMNVEV (reference sequence). In DNA, the CDR3 is TGTGCCAGCAGTATTGCAGGTCCTGGCTACGAGCAGTACTTC. Its translation is CASSIAGPGYEQYF.

This chain joins TRBV9 and TRBJ2-7, with 9 bases that match TRBD1. Germline V lookup: CDR1 SGDLS, CDR2 YYNGEE. CDR3 length: 16 amino acids. J gave up 6 bases and V 0 bases, and 10 bases lay outside the gene matches. The CDR3 nucleotides read TGTGCCAGCAGCGTAGATTTGTGGGACAGGGAGGCCGAGCAGTACTTC. This encodes CASSVDLWDREAEQYF.